What follows describes a single T cell receptor beta chain. The antigen is undetermined. These data come from a study of T cell clonotyping in hematopoietic cell transplantation. On the study more broadly: Recipient samples before transplant were obtained post-cytoreduction. Study results and limitations: CD4 and CD8 repertoire contributions could not be separated without sorting.

The germline V gene encodes CDR1 LGHNA and CDR2 YSLEER. The CDR3 is 15 amino acids. The V gene lost 4 bases and the J gene lost 5 bases, with 17 bases spanning the gap. The assay was immunoSEQ multiplex PCR, and TCRdb's table has in-frame clones only and misses some. The sample records tens of thousands of clones, 85% to 95% being singletons. Regarding time point: recipient sample about 28 days before transplant, after cytoreduction. This TCR derives from a man aged 35 to 55 with chronic myeloid leukemia. Some clones in this sample may be carry-over from other donors' samples. The sequencing here drew on peripheral blood mononuclear cells, taken before stem cell transplant. V is TRBV4-3 and J is TRBJ1-1; D is ambiguous. The CDR3 reads CASSLFLGEGTEAFF. The DNA for the CDR3 is TGCGCCAGCAGCCTCTTCCTCGGCGAAGGAACTGAAGCTTTCTTT.